This TCR beta chain was retrieved from a study of blood T cells in healthy people across ages (dated by TCRdb to the mid-2010s). At the level of the whole study: In model experiments, template switching captured about one uniquely barcoded TCR beta cDNA molecule for every two T cells. To track age-related changes in TCR beta repertoire diversity, the study relied on deep sequencing normalized with unique cDNA molecular identifiers. Four age groups were formed from the donors: young (average 16 years), middle-aged (approximately 40), aged (approximately 60) and long-lived (approximately 78). Donors of different ages were randomly distributed across sequencing lanes to avoid experimental bias. For two donors (one aged 18 to 30 and one aged 80 or older), the study analyzed two additional independent replicas of 1 million unique cDNA reads from the same blood draw.

This clonotype showed up just a few times. The antigen it binds to is not known. The input lacks base qualities; no much larger clone sits a single base away. V is reduced by 3 bases and J by 4 bases, leaving a spacing of 4 bases between them. The CDR1 and CDR2 encoded by the germline V gene are LGHNT and FRNRAP. Including cysteine and phenylalanine, the CDR3 has 13 amino acids. Kept here is only the CDR3 DNA, which spans 39 bases and is read in frame from base 1. Points the paper makes about the study in general: Estimates of total diversity based on one million sequenced T cells were considered lower bounds and underestimates. Since profiling was done on bulk unsorted PBMCs, naive and antigen-experienced compartments could not be conclusively compared. Because donor CMV infection status was unknown, age-related changes in expanded clonotypes were potentially confounded. Observed TCR beta diversity per million T cells fell roughly linearly with age, and a significant reduction was already apparent by age around 44. Observed TCR beta diversity correlated strongly with the percentage of naive T cells measured by flow cytometry. Compared with the aged group, more naive CD4+ T cells, fewer expanded clones and increased TCR diversity were shown by the long-lived group, suggesting age selection.

Receptor amplification or capture employed 5' RACE. Sequencing took place on an Illumina HiSeq 2500. A second PCR of roughly 6 to 11 cycles was run with a J-beta primer mix and a sample-barcoded 5' primer. A unique molecular identifier was introduced onto each TCR beta cDNA molecule by a template-switch 5' adaptor carrying 12 random nucleotides. Each sample yielded at least 3 million CDR3-containing paired-end reads. First-strand cDNA synthesis was performed from all RNA using the Mint cDNA synthesis kit, with priming by a TRBC-specific oligonucleotide. After uracil-DNA glycosylase treatment, a first 18-cycle PCR used universal primers M1SS and BC2_uni_R on all cDNA. Regarding the original processing steps: For normalization, 1 million high-quality reads, each with a distinct molecular identifier, were randomly selected from each sample. Instead of being binned into consensus sequences, reads that shared molecular identifiers were thrown out. CDR3 identification, clonotype clustering and error correction used MiTCR with a Q25 quality threshold and the strictest error-elimination algorithm. A nonparametric unseen species model with Euler transformation was used to estimate lower-bound total TCR beta diversity. TCRdb took the public reads, trimmed them with fastp at Q25, ran MiXCR for clone calling and kept in-frame beta chains. Each CDR3 protein appears once, grouped with its most common genes and DNA. TCRdb's processing, not the authors', yielded these V and J calls. The sample table lists fewer than 900,000 distinct CDR3 sequences, about 52% of them with a count of one. About a third of the sample comes from the top ten.

The donors were under 40 Caucasian individuals from Russia, aged roughly 6 to 100 years, who were systemically healthy. About 9.6 milliliters of peripheral blood were collected from each donor into EDTA-treated Vacutainer tubes. Ficoll-Paque density-gradient centrifugation was used to isolate PBMCs, with at least 6.5 million per sample. Trizol reagent was used to extract total RNA from the PBMCs, yielding at least 6 micrograms per sample. For every donor, flow cytometry on a PBMC aliquot measured the percentage of naive CD45RAhigh/CD27high T cells. Material for sequencing was blood. Recombination joined TRBV12-5 with TRBJ2-6, with the D gene uncertain. The sequence came from a woman aged 55 to 70 in good health. The CDR3 region reads CASGFSGANVLTF. The nucleotide sequence reads TGTGCTAGTGGTTTTTCCGGGGCCAACGTCCTGACTTTC.